The 25 T cell receptor beta chains below come from one sample, sequenced in a study of chemoradiotherapy in HPV16-positive cancers. The table came from immunoSEQ multiplex PCR; TCRdb's copy has only in-frame clones and leaves some out. The table has roughly 12,000 clones, around three fifths seen once; the top ten hold around 21%. Sample collection was performed from a patient who underwent chemoradiotherapy. These receptors were taken from a human donor with HPV-associated anogenital cancer.

The chain couples TRBV10-3 to TRBJ2-6; D is undetermined. V was shortened by 4 bases and J by 0 bases, with 16 bases between the two germline ends. CDR1 is ENHRY, CDR2 SYGVKD, per germline. The CDR3 covers 18 residues. This CDR3 is CAISGMTARSSGANVLTF. The DNA for the CDR3 is TGTGCCATCAGTGGGATGACGGCCCGAAGCTCTGGGGCCAACGTCCTGACTTTC.

J is TRBJ1-1 and V is TRBV5-1; D unclear. CDR3 length: 14 amino acids. CDR1 is SGHRS, CDR2 YFSETQ, per germline. Trimming pared 6 bases from V and 1 base from J, leaving 13 bases between. This CDR3 reads CASIGPGTNTEAFF. The CDR3 nucleotides read TGCGCCAGCATCGGCCCTGGAACGAACACTGAAGCTTTCTTT.

The V gene is TRBV5-1, the J gene TRBJ2-5, with 10 bases fitting TRBD1. Germline values: CDR1 SGHRS, CDR2 YFSETQ. This CDR3 has 15 amino acids. V shed 4 bases and J 4 bases; nucleotides not matched to a gene: 7. The CDR3, as DNA: TGCGCCAGCAGCGCGACAGGGGGCGAGAGAGAGACCCAGTACTTC. Translated, it gives CASSATGGERETQYF.

This clone has only a few counts. The chain joins TRBV6-5 to TRBJ2-7; 11 bases match TRBD1. With 10 bases clipped from V and 5 bases from J, the junction kept 13 bases outside the gene matches. The CDR3 covers 15 residues. Germline-derived CDR1 and CDR2 are MNHEY and SVGAGI. This CDR3 reads CATGRSGQGVHEQYF. CDR3 bases: TGTGCCACGGGACGATCGGGACAGGGGGTCCACGAGCAGTACTTC.

This clone was seen a single time. This chain connects TRBV10-2 to TRBJ2-3, with D perhaps TRBD1 (6 bases). The germline gives CDR1 WSHSY, CDR2 SAAADI. Trimming removed 8 bases at V and 4 bases at J, with 16 bases between. The CDR3 spans 14 residues. The CDR3 region has the DNA TGCGCCAGCGGTGTCAGGGGTGGAGCAGATACGCAGTATTTT. Translating gives CASGVRGGADTQYF.

This chain links TRBV11-2 with TRBJ2-2; D is unclear. V lost 7 bases, J lost 0 bases, and 15 bases lay in between. CDR1 is SGHAT and CDR2 is FQNNGV in the germline V gene. This CDR3 has 16 amino acids. This chain's CDR3 is CASTPLRYANTGELFF. CDR3 nucleotide sequence: TGTGCCAGCACCCCCCTGAGGTATGCGAACACCGGGGAGCTGTTTTTT.

V usage is TRBV11-3 and J usage is TRBJ2-1, with 15 bases lining up with TRBD2. The CDR3 consists of 15 residues. Germline values: CDR1 SGHNT, CDR2 YENEEA. V trimming: 3 bases; J trimming: 7 bases; junction bases outside the gene matches: 1. For the CDR3, the DNA is TGTGCCAGCAGCTTGGGACTAGCGGGAGGAAATGAGCAGTTCTTC. It yields the protein CASSLGLAGGNEQFF.

The rearrangement links TRBV9 to TRBJ2-3; the match to TRBD2 covers 11 bases. This CDR3 has 16 amino acids. Germline lookup yields CDR1 SGDLS and CDR2 YYNGEE. V dropped 0 bases and J dropped 6; count of bases not matched to a gene: 6. The chain's CDR3 is CASSVDSGGAFDTQYF. CDR3 coding DNA: TGTGCCAGCAGCGTAGATAGCGGGGGGGCTTTTGATACGCAGTATTTT.

The chain employs TRBV7-8 and TRBJ1-1, with D possibly being TRBD1 (5 bases). V was clipped by 3 bases and J by 4 bases, with 9 bases between them. Germline loops: CDR1 SGHVS, CDR2 FQNEAQ. This CDR3 is built from 13 residues. The CDR3 region is CASSLGGGTEAFF. DNA of the CDR3: TGTGCCAGCAGCTTGGGGGGAGGCACTGAAGCTTTCTTT.

This clone was seen a few times. The chain combines TRBV21-1 with TRBJ2-3; the table assigns TRBD2, which was not confirmed against the DNA. TRBV21-1 is a known pseudogene. This CDR3 has 19 residues. CDR3 nucleotide sequence: TGTGCCAGCAGTTGGACCGGGACTAGCGGGGGGGCGGAGACAGATACGCAGTATTTT. This sequence encodes CASSWTGTSGGAETDTQYF.

J is TRBJ1-4 and V is TRBV5-6, with D unresolved. The V gene lost 0 bases and the J gene lost 8 bases, with 8 bases spanning the gap. The CDR3 covers 13 residues. The germline V gene has CDR1 SGHDT and CDR2 YYEEEE. The chain's CDR3 is CASSLGPQEKLFF. CDR3 nucleotide sequence: TGTGCCAGCAGCTTGGGCCCCCAAGAAAAACTGTTTTTT. The full variable domain, with the rest looked up from reference TRBV5-6 and TRBJ1-4, is DAGVTQSPTHLIKTRGQQVTLRCSPKSGHDTVSWYQQALGQGPQFIFQYYEEEERQRGNFPDRFSGHQFPNYSSELNVNALLLGDSALYLCASSLGPQEKLFFGSGTQLSVL.

The CDR3 DNA follows: TGTGCCAGCAGCCAAGAACAGGGTCAGCGCGGCTACACCTTC. Amino acid sequence: CASSQEQGQRGYTF. The chain uses TRBV4-2 and TRBJ1-2; weak D call: TRBD1 (6 bases). The CDR3 length is 14 residues. Trimming removed 0 bases from V and 8 bases from J, with 13 bases in between. In germline, CDR1 is LGHNA, CDR2 YNFKEQ.

This clone is large by share. This chain uses TRBV5-4 with TRBJ2-1; maybe TRBD2 (5 bases). Trimming removed 3 bases at V and 8 bases at J, with 12 bases between. The CDR3 length is 13 residues. CDR1 is SGHNT and CDR2 is YYREEE in the germline V gene (reference sequence). The CDR3 spells CASSSNLGDEQFF. CDR3 DNA sequence: TGTGCCAGCAGCTCGAACCTCGGGGATGAGCAGTTCTTC.

This clone qualifies as medium-sized (0.01 to 0.1%). This chain connects TRBV28 to TRBJ2-7; D uncertain. Germline V gives CDR1 MDHEN, CDR2 SYDVKM. V was cut by 5 bases and J by 0 bases, with 17 bases left in between. The CDR3 spans 16 residues. The CDR3 DNA is TGTGCCAGCAGTAACACCCTCGACGGAGCCTCCTACGAGCAGTACTTC. Encoded protein: CASSNTLDGASYEQYF.

This chain links TRBV5-4 with TRBJ1-2; tentatively, D is TRBD1 (6 bases). Trimming left V 4 bases short and J 4 bases short, with 8 bases between. CDR1 and CDR2 from the germline V gene are SGHNT and YYREEE (reference sequence). The CDR3 runs to 12 residues. In nucleotides, the CDR3 is TGTGCCAGCAGCCCGGACAGCTATGGCTACACCTTC. Protein sequence: CASSPDSYGYTF.

This rearrangement joins TRBV15 to TRBJ2-1, with D maybe TRBD1 (7 bases). The CDR3 totals 14 residues. V dropped 3 bases and J dropped 4 bases, with 10 bases sitting between them. Germline-derived CDR1 and CDR2 are LNHNV and YYDKDF (reference sequence). CDR3: CATSRGGQYNEQFF. The CDR3 bases are TGTGCCACCAGCAGGGGGGGACAGTACAATGAGCAGTTCTTC.

V gene TRBV25-1 combines with J gene TRBJ1-5, with D unclear. This CDR3 is 16 amino acids long. The ends were cut back, 3 bases at V and 0 bases at J, with 12 bases in the middle. Germline CDR1 MGHDK, CDR2 SYGVNS. CDR3 coding DNA: TGTGCCAGCAGTGACCCGAAAGACTATAGCAATCAGCCCCAGCATTTT. This encodes CASSDPKDYSNQPQHF. Supplemented by reference TRBV25-1 and TRBJ1-5, the full variable domain reads EADIYQTPRYLVIGTGKKITLECSQTMGHDKMYWYQQDPGMELHLIHYSYGVNSTEKGDLSSESTVSRIRTEHFPLTLESARPSHTSQYLCASSDPKDYSNQPQHFGDGTRLSIL.

The genes are TRBV6-5 and TRBJ1-2; D remains ambiguous. CDR3 length: 15 residues. CDR1 and CDR2 (germline): MNHEY, SVGAGI. V lost 4 bases and J lost 0, with 12 bases in between. Here the CDR3 DNA reads TGTGCCAGCAGTTCTAGGAGGACCACTAACTATGGCTACACCTTC. Its protein product is CASSSRRTTNYGYTF.

This chain uses TRBV2 with TRBJ2-7, with 8 bases identical to TRBD1. Germline CDR1 SNHLY, CDR2 FYNNEI. The CDR3 spans 14 residues. V lost 1 base, J lost 4 bases, and 3 bases stayed unmatched. CDR3 in amino acids: CASSEGTGLYEQYF. The CDR3 DNA follows: TGTGCCAGCAGTGAAGGGACAGGGTTGTACGAGCAGTACTTC.

V gene TRBV2 combines with J gene TRBJ1-1; D perhaps matches TRBD1 (5 bases). CDR3 size: 13 residues. Germline CDR1 and CDR2: SNHLY and FYNNEI. V lost 4 bases and J 1 base, leaving 7 bases between the germline ends. The CDR3 nucleotides read TGTGCCAGCAGTGTGGGGGAGAACACTGAAGCTTTCTTT. The encoded protein is CASSVGENTEAFF. Complete variable domain (other parts from reference TRBV2 and TRBJ1-1): EPEVTQTPSHQVTQMGQEVILRCVPISNHLYFYWYRQILGQKVEFLVSFYNNEISEKSEIFDDQFSVERPDGSNFTLKIRSTKLEDSAMYFCASSVGENTEAFFGQGTRLTVV.

This clone was counted a single time. This chain connects TRBV5-5 to TRBJ2-7, with D unclear. V lost 2 bases, J lost 4 bases, and 13 bases lay in between. Per the germline V gene, CDR1 is SGHKS and CDR2 is YYEKEE (reference sequence). This CDR3 is built from 14 residues. For the CDR3, the DNA is TGTGCCAGCAGCTTTACCGAAATCCAATACGAGCAGTACTTC. Its translation is CASSFTEIQYEQYF. The full variable domain, its missing parts supplied by reference TRBV5-5 and TRBJ2-7, is DAGVTQSPTHLIKTRGQQVTLRCSPISGHKSVSWYQQVLGQGPQFIFQYYEKEERGRGNFPDRFSARQFPNYSSELNVNALLLGDSALYLCASSFTEIQYEQYFGPGTRLTVT.

This clone is medium-sized in the sample. This chain links TRBV6-5 with TRBJ2-7; D might be TRBD2 (6 bases). Looked up from germline, CDR1 is MNHEY and CDR2 is SVGAGI. Trimming stripped 5 bases from V and 3 bases from J, with 17 bases between. The CDR3 loop spans 15 amino acids. Here the CDR3 reads CASSPAPGTRYEQYF. CDR3 nucleotide sequence: TGTGCCAGCAGTCCTGCCCCCGGGACTCGCTACGAGCAGTACTTC.

The rearrangement joins TRBV12-5 to TRBJ2-3, with TRBD2 matching over 8 bases. The junction had 9 bases not matched to a gene; V was cut back by 10 bases and J by 0 bases. CDR1 and CDR2 (germline): LGHNT, FRNRAP. This CDR3 has 15 residues. The CDR3 sequence is CATSRTSTSTDTQYF. In DNA, the CDR3 is TGTGCTACTTCCCGGACTAGCACGAGCACAGATACGCAGTATTTT.

In regard to this clone: At one of its ends the junction is not consistent with the germline gene, which may arise from a read error. This chain links TRBV7-9 with TRBJ2-5; possible D gene TRBD2, 7 bases. Germline CDR1 and CDR2: SEHNR and FQNEAQ (reference sequence). The CDR3 has 11 residues. The CDR3 DNA reads TGTGCCAGCAGCTTAGCGGGGGGGCTTCACTTC. It codes for CASSLAGGLHF.

V usage is TRBV9 and J usage is TRBJ1-6; D unclear. The CDR3 covers 12 residues. CDR1 is SGDLS, CDR2 YYNGEE, per germline. V was shortened by 0 bases and J by 13 bases, with 8 bases between the two germline ends. The CDR3, as DNA: TGTGCCAGCAGCGTAGTAGGAGGGCCCCTCCACTTT. It is translated as CASSVVGGPLHF. Based on the CDR3 plus reference TRBV9 and TRBJ1-6, the full variable domain is DSGVTQTPKHLITATGQRVTLRCSPRSGDLSVYWYQQSLDQGLQFLIQYYNGEERAKGNILERFSAQQFPDLHSELNLSSLELGDSALYFCASSVVGGPLHFGNGTRLTVT.